This T cell receptor beta chain was captured in a study of shared clonotypes between healthy human individuals. Over several immunoSEQ plates, each subset's genomic DNA was distributed in even portions. The data were produced by immunoSEQ multiplex PCR, yet TCRdb's version contains in-frame clones alone and is incomplete. The data contain 400,000 to 500,000 clones, 79% of them singletons. This clone was detected ten times or more. Germline loops: CDR1 SGHTA, CDR2 FQGNSA. V lost 3 bases and J 3 bases, leaving 12 bases between the germline ends. The CDR3 totals 14 residues. The chain joins TRBV7-2 to TRBJ2-7; tentatively, D is TRBD2 (6 bases). The receptor's source is a woman aged 40 to 50 in good health. Some clones in this sample may be carry-over from other donors' samples. The sequenced sample was PBMCs. Here the CDR3 reads CASSFGGTYYEQYF. In DNA form, the CDR3 reads TGTGCCAGCAGCTTCGGAGGGACCTACTACGAGCAGTACTTC.